Listed here are 28 T cell receptor beta chains from one sample, sequenced in a study of tumor-infiltrating lymphocytes in primary liver carcinoma. Reverse transcription of approximately 0.55 ug total RNA with a constant-region primer produced TCR beta cDNA. Three nested multiplex PCR rounds, a slightly modified ARM-PCR, produced the libraries for TCR beta. Investigators reported that the first two PCR rounds, at roughly 10 cycles each, used TRBV1-TRBV30 forward primers with a C-beta reverse primer. MiXCR, applied by TCRdb to the multiplex PCR reads, yields one record per CDR3 protein. The sample holds about 120,000 distinct CDR3 sequences, around two thirds seen once. The source material, 20-30 mg of unsorted bulk tissue, was used to co-extract RNA and DNA. Sample: liver tumor tissue from sampling region 1. The subset: tumor region T1, superior pole. The receptors come from a woman between 55 and 75 years old with primary liver carcinoma and hepatitis B virus infection.

Note on this clonotype: It is likely a read error, because the conserved phenylalanine at the end of the CDR3 is missing. V usage is TRBV5-4 and J usage is TRBJ1-2, with a tentative D call TRBD1 (5 bases). The germline V gene has CDR1 SGHNT and CDR2 YYREEE (reference sequence). The CDR3 is 16 residues long. CDR3 amino acids: CVSSLAPRGTGYGYTL. DNA for the CDR3: TGTGTCAGCAGCTTGGCTCCACGCGGGACTGGATATGGCTACACCCTC.

This clonotype was picked up a small number of times. This chain uses TRBV29-1 with TRBJ1-3, with 7 positions matching TRBD1. Germline V gives CDR1 SQVTM, CDR2 ANQGSEA. The CDR3 loop spans 13 amino acids. The V gene end was trimmed by 7 bases and the J gene end by 0 bases; junction bases not matched to a gene: 3. CDR3 nucleotide sequence: TGCAGCGATACAGGGGACTCTGGAAACACCATATATTTT. It encodes CSDTGDSGNTIYF.

As to this clonotype: The junction shows a germline mismatch at one end, possibly a read error. V is TRBV29-1 and J is TRBJ1-1, with TRBD1 identical over 8 bases. The CDR3 is made up of 13 amino acids. The germline V gene encodes CDR1 SQVTM and CDR2 ANQGSEA. CDR3 sequence reads: CSVKQGDHTEAFF. The DNA for the CDR3 is TGCAGCGTCAAACAGGGGGACCACACTGAGGCTTTCTTT. Using reference TRBV29-1 and TRBJ1-1 for the parts outside the CDR3, the full variable domain is SAVISQKPSRDICQRGTSLTIQCQVDSQVTMMFWYRQQPGQSLTLIATANQGSEATYESGFVIDKFPISRPNLTFSTLTVSNMSPEDSSIYLCSVKQGDHTEAFFGQGTRLTVV.

This sequence joins TRBV12-3 or TRBV12-4 and TRBJ1-1; D call uncertain. The CDR3 covers 16 residues. Trimming removed 1 base from V and 4 bases from J, with 16 bases in between. As DNA, the CDR3 is TGTGCCAGCAGTTTAGGGCGACAACCGGACCTCACTGAAGCTTTCTTT. This gives the protein CASSLGRQPDLTEAFF.

This chain uses TRBV5-4 with TRBJ1-5, with a possible D match to TRBD1 (5 bases). The J call could be wrong; TRBJ2-3 is a better fit for the DNA end. The CDR3 has 15 amino acids. Germline CDR1 and CDR2: SGHNT and YYREEE (reference sequence). CDR3 in DNA: TGTGCCAGCAGCTTGGGGACAAGGGGCAACCAGCCCCAGTATTTT. This translates into CASSLGTRGNQPQYF.

This clonotype has only a few counts. The CDR3 protein is CASSPIRDRLAKNIQYF. The CDR3 DNA is TGTGCCAGCAGTCCAATCCGGGACAGACTAGCCAAAAACATTCAGTACTTC. The chain has TRBV28 and TRBJ2-4, with TRBD1 identical over 7 bases. Trimming removed 5 bases from V and 0 bases from J; junction bases left unmatched: 10. CDR1 and CDR2 (germline): MDHEN, SYDVKM. The CDR3 spans 17 residues.

Details on this clonotype: The junction departs from the called germline gene at one end, perhaps through a read error. This rearrangement joins TRBV12-3 or TRBV12-4 to TRBJ2-3; 8 nucleotides line up with TRBD1. CDR3 length: 14 amino acids. The CDR3 protein is CASGLRTGIDTQYF. CDR3 nucleotides: TGTGCCAGCGGTTTACGGACAGGGATTGATACGCAGTATTTT.

Remarks on this clonotype: A much larger clone differs by one base, so this may be a read error. This chain joins TRBV2 and TRBJ2-3, with no clear D. The CDR3 consists of 11 residues. From germline, CDR1 is SNHLY and CDR2 FYNNEI. CDR3 sequence (DNA): TGTGTCAGCGCTAGTGGAGATACGCAGTATTTT. It translates to CVSASGDTQYF.

The chain employs TRBV29-1 and TRBJ2-3; TRBD2 matches at 8 bases. Germline trimming cut 6 bases from V and 1 base from J; bases unmatched to any gene: 15. This CDR3 region has 17 residues. Germline loops: CDR1 SQVTM, CDR2 ANQGSEA. Here the CDR3 DNA reads TGCAGCGTGGGGAGGGATGGCGGGAGGTACGGCACAGATACGCAGTATTTT. It is translated as CSVGRDGGRYGTDTQYF.

This clonotype was detected only a few times. Given a much more abundant clone one base away, this may be a read error. The chain is built from TRBV7-8 and TRBJ2-3; 10 bases fit TRBD2. V dropped 5 bases and J dropped 4; count of bases not matched to a gene: 9. CDR3 length: 16 amino acids. CDR1 SGHVS and CDR2 FQNEAQ come from the germline V gene. CDR3 bases: TGTGCCAGCAGCCCCCCAGCGGGAGGGCCCGCAGATACGCAGTATTTT. Translating gives CASSPPAGGPADTQYF.

Note on this clonotype: This may stem from a read error, because a much larger clone lies one nucleotide away. The rearrangement links TRBV4-1 to TRBJ1-3, with D hard to call. From germline, CDR1 is MGHRA and CDR2 YSYEKL. The CDR3 is made up of 11 amino acids. CDR3 sequence: CATSQGNTIYF. The CDR3 bases are TGCGCCACCAGCCAAGGGAACACCATATATTTT.

This sequence joins TRBV10-2 and TRBJ1-1; TRBD1 might be the D (5 bases). The germline gives CDR1 WSHSY, CDR2 SAAADI. Trimming took 6 bases from V and 1 from J, leaving 12 bases between them. The length of the CDR3 is 14 residues. CDR3 residues: CASRGRQTNTEAFF. CDR3 sequence (DNA): TGCGCCAGCAGGGGGCGTCAGACGAACACTGAAGCTTTCTTT.

Turning to this clonotype: No conserved phenylalanine or tryptophan is present at the end of the CDR3, so a read error is the likely explanation. The chain links TRBV6-5 to TRBJ1-6, with a possible D match to TRBD1 (6 bases). This CDR3 contains 15 residues. V lost 0 bases, J lost 10 bases, and 13 bases lay in between. In germline, CDR1 is MNHEY, CDR2 SVGAGI. The CDR3 protein is CASSYSGRGGSPLHI. The CDR3 nucleotides are TGTGCCAGCAGTTACTCAGGCAGGGGTGGATCACCCCTCCACATT.

This clonotype was recorded at least ten times. The CDR3, as DNA: TGTGCCAGCAGGCGATCCGGGACAGGGGTTTCACCCCTCCACTTT. This gives the protein CASRRSGTGVSPLHF. V gene TRBV12-3 or TRBV12-4 combines with J gene TRBJ1-6, with 10 bases lining up with TRBD1. The CDR3 has 15 amino acids. V lost 6 bases and J lost 9; bases outside the gene matches: 8.

Worth noting for this clonotype: This may be a read error, as it is one base from a much larger clone. The rearrangement links TRBV4-1 to TRBJ1-6; D perhaps matches TRBD1 (5 bases). There are 14 residues in the CDR3. The germline V and J ends were trimmed by 8 bases and 9 bases, with 17 bases remaining between them. Germline V gene data show CDR1 as MGHRA and CDR2 as YSYEKL. CDR3 coding DNA: TGCGCCAGCGCGACGGGACGGAGGATTTCACCCCTCCACTTT. Amino acids: CASATGRRISPLHF.

A note on this clonotype: A read error may account for a junction end that differs from germline. V gene TRBV29-1 combines with J gene TRBJ1-2, with D tentatively TRBD1 (6 bases). The germline V gene has CDR1 SQVTM and CDR2 ANQGSEA. The CDR3 contains 15 residues. The chain's CDR3 is CSAWDSGQSNYGYTF. CDR3 DNA: TGTAGCGCGTGGGACTCAGGACAGTCAAACTATGGCTACACCTTC.

Only a few counts were recorded for this clonotype. This chain links TRBV6-6 with TRBJ2-7, with 8 bases aligning to TRBD1. Germline V gene lookup returns CDR1 MNHNY and CDR2 SVGAGI (reference sequence). CDR3 length: 15 residues. V dropped 4 bases and J dropped 2; count of bases not matched to a gene: 7. The CDR3 loop reads CASSFRQGPAYEQYF. The DNA of the CDR3 is TGTGCCAGCAGTTTCCGACAGGGGCCAGCCTACGAGCAGTACTTC.

Only a few counts were recorded for this clonotype. This rearrangement joins TRBV28 to TRBJ1-4; D might be TRBD1 (6 bases). CDR1 is MDHEN and CDR2 is SYDVKM in the germline V gene. V shed 6 bases and J shed 5 bases, with 13 bases lying between them. This CDR3 contains 14 residues. The CDR3 spells CASRPTGLNEKLFF. The CDR3, as DNA: TGTGCCAGCAGGCCGACAGGCCTGAATGAAAAACTGTTTTTT.

The rearrangement links TRBV20-1 to TRBJ1-4; 10 positions match TRBD1. This CDR3 region has 13 residues. Germline V gene data show CDR1 as DFQATT and CDR2 as SNEGSKA (reference sequence). Trimming removed 6 bases from V and 3 bases from J; junction bases left unmatched: 1. CDR3 nucleotide sequence: TGCAGTGCGGGACAGGGGTCTAATGAAAAACTGTTTTTT. Residues: CSAGQGSNEKLFF.

Turning to this clonotype: This could be a read error, since a much larger clone is one nucleotide away. The V call is TRBV6-2 or TRBV6-3, the J call TRBJ2-2, with TRBD2 identical over 11 bases. Germline CDR1 is MNHEY and CDR2 is SVGEGT. This CDR3 region has 18 residues. Trimming cost V 5 bases and J 6 bases; bases outside gene matches: 14. CDR3 DNA: TGTGCCAGCAGTAGCCAACTAGCGGGAGTTAGACTGGCCGGGGAGCTGTTTTTT. Its protein is CASSSQLAGVRLAGELFF.

Concerning this clonotype itself: One junction end disagrees with the germline gene, perhaps due to a read error. The V call is TRBV11-3, the J call TRBJ1-2, with D perhaps matching TRBD1 (5 bases). CDR1 is SGHNT and CDR2 is YENEEA in the germline V gene. CDR3 length: 17 amino acids. CDR3 loop: CASSSGLRGPVTDGCTF. The CDR3, as DNA: TGTGCCAGCAGCTCTGGCCTCCGGGGCCCGGTAACTGATGGCTGCACCTTC.

About this clonotype: This sequence may be a read error, since a much larger clone differs from it by one base. This chain connects TRBV5-6 to TRBJ2-2; D uncertain. This CDR3 spans 15 amino acids. From germline, CDR1 is SGHDT and CDR2 YYEEEE. The CDR3: CVSSLFNSATGELFF. CDR3 sequence (DNA): TGTGTCAGCAGCTTGTTTAACAGCGCCACCGGGGAGCTGTTTTTT.

J is TRBJ2-7 and V is TRBV21-1; TRBD2, as called in the table, went unchecked against the DNA. TRBV21-1 is a listed pseudogene. This CDR3 is built from 17 residues. Here the CDR3 reads CASSKRRPRGSDYEQYF. The CDR3 bases are TGTGCCAGCAGCAAGAGGCGGCCTAGGGGGAGTGACTACGAGCAGTACTTC.

With regard to this clonotype: Possible read error: a much larger clone is one base away. The DNA of the CDR3 is TGTGCCAGCAGCCGTGGCGCCCCGGGACAGAGCTATGGCTACACCTTC. Translating it yields CASSRGAPGQSYGYTF. This chain links TRBV12-3 or TRBV12-4 with TRBJ1-2; 7 bases map to TRBD1. The ends lost 6 bases at V and 4 bases at J; junction bases unmatched: 14. The CDR3 runs to 16 residues.

In the case of this clonotype: A single base separates this from a much larger clone, so it may be a read error. V is TRBV6-5 and J is TRBJ2-1, with 8 bases lining up with TRBD2. Germline V gene sequence: CDR1 MNHEY, CDR2 SVGAGI. J lost 9 bases, V lost 10 bases, and 20 bases had no gene match. CDR3 length: 16 amino acids. The CDR3 loop reads CANRPGGAGGLFEQFF. CDR3 DNA: TGTGCCAACAGGCCCGGCGGGGCGGGAGGTCTTTTTGAGCAGTTCTTC.

CDR3 residues: CASSAGGGSTQYF. The CDR3 DNA follows: TGTGCCAGCAGCGCCGGGGGCGGCTCTACGCAGTATTTT. The chain uses TRBV9 and TRBJ2-3, with D perhaps assigned TRBD1 or TRBD2 (6 bases each). Looked up from germline, CDR1 is SGDLS and CDR2 is YYNGEE. The CDR3 loop spans 13 amino acids. V was clipped by 3 bases and J by 8 bases, with 13 bases between them. The entire variable domain, with the rest obtained from reference TRBV9 and TRBJ2-3, is as follows: DSGVTQTPKHLITATGQRVTLRCSPRSGDLSVYWYQQSLDQGLQFLIQYYNGEERAKGNILERFSAQQFPDLHSELNLSSLELGDSALYFCASSAGGGSTQYFGPGTRLTVL.

This clonotype is medium-sized by share. The chain combines TRBV29-1 with TRBJ2-4; D might be TRBD1 (7 bases). The CDR3 is 12 amino acids. Germline V lookup: CDR1 SQVTM, CDR2 ANQGSEA. The ends were cut back, 8 bases at V and 9 bases at J, with 17 bases in the middle. The CDR3 DNA reads TGCAGCATTGGGACAGCGCGGGGCATTCAGTACTTC. Its protein product is CSIGTARGIQYF.

This clonotype was recorded at least ten times. This sequence may be a read error, since a much larger clone differs from it by one base. The V and J genes are TRBV11-2 and TRBJ2-1; the D gene is possibly TRBD2 (6 bases). Germline values: CDR1 SGHAT, CDR2 FQNNGV. The CDR3 runs to 15 residues. The CDR3 loop reads CASSPPGVAYNGQFF. CDR3 bases: TGTGCCAGCAGCCCGCCGGGGGTCGCCTACAATGGGCAGTTCTTC.